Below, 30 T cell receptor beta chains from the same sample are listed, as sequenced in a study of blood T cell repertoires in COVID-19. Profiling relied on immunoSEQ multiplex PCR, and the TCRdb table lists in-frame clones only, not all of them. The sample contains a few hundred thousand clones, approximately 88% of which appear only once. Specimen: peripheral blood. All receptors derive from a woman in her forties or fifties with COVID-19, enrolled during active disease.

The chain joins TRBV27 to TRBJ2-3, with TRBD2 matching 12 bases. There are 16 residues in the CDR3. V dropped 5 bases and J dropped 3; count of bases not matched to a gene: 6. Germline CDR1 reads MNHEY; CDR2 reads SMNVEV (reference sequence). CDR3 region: CASSRGGLAGTDTQYF. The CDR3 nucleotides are TGTGCCAGCAGTAGGGGGGGACTAGCGGGTACAGATACGCAGTATTTT.

CDR3 residues: CASSARGGGETEAFF. The CDR3 region has the DNA TGTGCCAGCAGCGCCCGCGGGGGGGGAGAGACTGAAGCTTTCTTT. The chain links TRBV9 to TRBJ1-1; D is possibly TRBD1 (5 bases). CDR3 length: 15 amino acids. The V end was cut by 3 bases, the J end by 5 bases, with 17 bases between. Germline-derived CDR1 and CDR2 are SGDLS and YYNGEE.

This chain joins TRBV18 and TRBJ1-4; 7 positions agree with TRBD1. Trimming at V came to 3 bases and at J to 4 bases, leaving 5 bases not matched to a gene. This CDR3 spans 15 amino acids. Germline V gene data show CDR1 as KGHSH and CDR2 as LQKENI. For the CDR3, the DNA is TGTGCCAGCTCACCGGGGGGACAGTATAATGAAAAACTGTTTTTT. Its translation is CASSPGGQYNEKLFF.

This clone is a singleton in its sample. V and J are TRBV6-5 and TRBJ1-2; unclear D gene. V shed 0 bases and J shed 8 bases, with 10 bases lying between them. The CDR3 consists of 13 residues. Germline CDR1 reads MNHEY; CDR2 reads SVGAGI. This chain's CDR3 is CASSYSAGRGYTF. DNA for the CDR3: TGTGCCAGCAGTTACTCGGCAGGCAGGGGCTACACCTTC.

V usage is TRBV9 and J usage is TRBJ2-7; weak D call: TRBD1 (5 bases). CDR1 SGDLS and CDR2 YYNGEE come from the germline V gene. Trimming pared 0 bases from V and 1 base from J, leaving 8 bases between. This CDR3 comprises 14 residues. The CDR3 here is CASSVADSSYEQYF. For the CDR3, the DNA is TGTGCCAGCAGCGTAGCAGACAGTTCCTACGAGCAGTACTTC.

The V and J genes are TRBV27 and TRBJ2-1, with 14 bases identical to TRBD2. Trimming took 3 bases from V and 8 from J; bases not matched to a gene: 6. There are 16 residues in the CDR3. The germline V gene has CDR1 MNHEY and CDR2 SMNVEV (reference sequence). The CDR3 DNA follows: TGTGCCAGCAGTTTCGGGACTAGCGGGGGAAGGGATGAGCAGTTCTTC. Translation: CASSFGTSGGRDEQFF.

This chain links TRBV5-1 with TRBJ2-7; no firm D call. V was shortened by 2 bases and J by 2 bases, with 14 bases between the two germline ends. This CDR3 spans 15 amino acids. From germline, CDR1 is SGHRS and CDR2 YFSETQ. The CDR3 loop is CASSLGPQGAYEQYF. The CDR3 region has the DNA TGCGCCAGCAGCTTAGGCCCCCAAGGAGCCTACGAGCAGTACTTC. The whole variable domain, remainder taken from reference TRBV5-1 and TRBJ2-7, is KAGVTQTPRYLIKTRGQQVTLSCSPISGHRSVSWYQQTPGQGLQFLFEYFSETQRNKGNFPGRFSGRQFSNSRSEMNVSTLELGDSALYLCASSLGPQGAYEQYFGPGTRLTVT.

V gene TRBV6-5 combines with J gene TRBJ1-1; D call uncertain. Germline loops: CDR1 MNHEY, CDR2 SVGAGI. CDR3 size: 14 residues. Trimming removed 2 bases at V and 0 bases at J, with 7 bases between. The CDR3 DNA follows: TGTGCCAGCAGTTACGCGGCTCTGAACACTGAAGCTTTCTTT. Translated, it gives CASSYAALNTEAFF.

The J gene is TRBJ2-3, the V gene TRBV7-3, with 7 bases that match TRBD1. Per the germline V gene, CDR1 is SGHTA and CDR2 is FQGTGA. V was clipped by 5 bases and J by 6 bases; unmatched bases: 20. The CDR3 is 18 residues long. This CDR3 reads CASSPGWIAGGATDTQYF. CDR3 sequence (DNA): TGTGCCAGCAGCCCAGGATGGATCGCAGGGGGTGCGACGGATACGCAGTATTTT.

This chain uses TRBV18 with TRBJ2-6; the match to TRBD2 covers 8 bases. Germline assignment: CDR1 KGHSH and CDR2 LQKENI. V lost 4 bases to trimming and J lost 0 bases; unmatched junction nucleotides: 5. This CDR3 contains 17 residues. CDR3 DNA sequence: TGTGCCAGCTCACTCTCCGGGGGGGCCTCTGGGGCCAACGTCCTGACTTTC. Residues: CASSLSGGASGANVLTF. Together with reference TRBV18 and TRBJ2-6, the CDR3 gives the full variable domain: NAGVMQNPRHLVRRRGQEARLRCSPMKGHSHVYWYRQLPEEGLKFMVYLQKENIIDESGMPKERFSAEFPKEGPSILRIQQVVRGDSAAYFCASSLSGGASGANVLTFGAGSRLTVL.

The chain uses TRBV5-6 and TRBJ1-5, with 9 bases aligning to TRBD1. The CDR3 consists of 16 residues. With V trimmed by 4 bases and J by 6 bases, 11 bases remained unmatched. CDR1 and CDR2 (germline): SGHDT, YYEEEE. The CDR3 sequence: CASSAGQGFFGQPQHF. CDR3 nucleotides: TGTGCCAGCAGCGCGGGACAGGGCTTCTTCGGTCAGCCCCAGCATTTT.

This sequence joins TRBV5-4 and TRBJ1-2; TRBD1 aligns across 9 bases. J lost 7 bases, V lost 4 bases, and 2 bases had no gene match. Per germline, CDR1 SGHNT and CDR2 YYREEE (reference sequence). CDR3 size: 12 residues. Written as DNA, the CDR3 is TGTGCCAGCAGCGCGGACAGGGGTGGCTACACCTTC. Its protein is CASSADRGGYTF.

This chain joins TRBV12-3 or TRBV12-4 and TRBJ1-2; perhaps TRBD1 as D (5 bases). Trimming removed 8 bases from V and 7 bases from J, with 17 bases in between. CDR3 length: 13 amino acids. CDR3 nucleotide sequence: TGTGCCAGCGTTCGGCGGGGCGCAGGTGGCTACACCTTC. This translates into CASVRRGAGGYTF.

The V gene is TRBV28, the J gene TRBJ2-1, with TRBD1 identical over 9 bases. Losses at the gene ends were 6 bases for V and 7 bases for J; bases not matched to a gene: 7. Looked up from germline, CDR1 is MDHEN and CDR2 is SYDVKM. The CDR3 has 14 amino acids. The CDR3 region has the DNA TGTGCCAGCAGCCCTGGACAGGGGAGAAATGAGCAGTTCTTC. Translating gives CASSPGQGRNEQFF.

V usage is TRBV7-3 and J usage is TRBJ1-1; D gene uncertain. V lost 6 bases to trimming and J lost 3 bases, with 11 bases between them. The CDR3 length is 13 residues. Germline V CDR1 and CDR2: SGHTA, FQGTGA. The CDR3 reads CASRQKPDTEAFF. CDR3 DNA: TGTGCCAGCAGACAGAAGCCTGACACTGAAGCTTTCTTT.

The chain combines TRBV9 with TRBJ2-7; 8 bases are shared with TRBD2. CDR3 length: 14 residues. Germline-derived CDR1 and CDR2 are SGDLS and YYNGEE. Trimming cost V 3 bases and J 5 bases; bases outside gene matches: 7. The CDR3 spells CASSAAGVGNEQYF. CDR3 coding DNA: TGTGCCAGCAGCGCAGCGGGGGTTGGGAACGAGCAGTACTTC.

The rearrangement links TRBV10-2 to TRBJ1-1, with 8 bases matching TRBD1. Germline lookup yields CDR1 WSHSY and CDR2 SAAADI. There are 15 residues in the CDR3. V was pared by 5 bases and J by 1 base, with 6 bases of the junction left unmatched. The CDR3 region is CASSSGQGPNTEAFF. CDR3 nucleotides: TGCGCCAGCAGTTCTGGACAGGGTCCGAACACTGAAGCTTTCTTT.

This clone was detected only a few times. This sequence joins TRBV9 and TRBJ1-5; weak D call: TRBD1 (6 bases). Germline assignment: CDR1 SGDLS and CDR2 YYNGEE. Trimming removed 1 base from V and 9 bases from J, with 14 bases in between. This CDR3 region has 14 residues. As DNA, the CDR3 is TGTGCCAGCAGCGTATCAGGGGCCGCTACGCCCCAGCATTTT. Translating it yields CASSVSGAATPQHF.

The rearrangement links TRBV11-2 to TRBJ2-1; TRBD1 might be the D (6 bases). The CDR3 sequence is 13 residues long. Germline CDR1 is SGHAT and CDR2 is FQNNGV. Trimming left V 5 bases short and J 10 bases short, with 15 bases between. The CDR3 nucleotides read TGTGCCAGCAGCCAAAACCGCCAGGGGGAGCAGTTCTTC. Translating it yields CASSQNRQGEQFF. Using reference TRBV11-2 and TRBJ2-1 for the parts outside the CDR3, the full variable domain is EAGVAQSPRYKIIEKRQSVAFWCNPISGHATLYWYQQILGQGPKLLIQFQNNGVVDDSQLPKDRFSAERLKGVDSTLKIQPAKLEDSAVYLCASSQNRQGEQFFGPGTRLTVL.

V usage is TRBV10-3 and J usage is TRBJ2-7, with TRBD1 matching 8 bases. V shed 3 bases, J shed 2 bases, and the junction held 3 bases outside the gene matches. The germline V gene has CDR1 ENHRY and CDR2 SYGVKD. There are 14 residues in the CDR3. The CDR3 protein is CAISERDRPYEQYF. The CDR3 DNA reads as TGTGCCATCAGTGAAAGGGACAGGCCCTACGAGCAGTACTTC.

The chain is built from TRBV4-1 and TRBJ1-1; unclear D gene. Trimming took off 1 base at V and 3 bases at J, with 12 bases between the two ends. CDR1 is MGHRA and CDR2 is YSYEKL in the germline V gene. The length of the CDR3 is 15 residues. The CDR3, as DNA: TGCGCCAGCAGCCAAGTTTTTCGAGGCTACACTGAAGCTTTCTTT. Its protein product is CASSQVFRGYTEAFF.

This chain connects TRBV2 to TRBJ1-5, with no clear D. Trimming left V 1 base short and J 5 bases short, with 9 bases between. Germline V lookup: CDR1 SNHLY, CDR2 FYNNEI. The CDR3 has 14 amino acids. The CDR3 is CASSEGLGHQPQHF. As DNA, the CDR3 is TGTGCCAGCAGTGAAGGCCTTGGCCATCAGCCCCAGCATTTT.

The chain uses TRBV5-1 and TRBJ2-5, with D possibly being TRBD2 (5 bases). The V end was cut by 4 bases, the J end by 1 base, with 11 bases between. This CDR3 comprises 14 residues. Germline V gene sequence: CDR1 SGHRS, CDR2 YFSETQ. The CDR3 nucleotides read TGCGCCAGCAGCCGGGGAGTGGCCCAAGAGACCCAGTACTTC. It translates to CASSRGVAQETQYF. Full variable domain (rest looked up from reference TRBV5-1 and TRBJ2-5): KAGVTQTPRYLIKTRGQQVTLSCSPISGHRSVSWYQQTPGQGLQFLFEYFSETQRNKGNFPGRFSGRQFSNSRSEMNVSTLELGDSALYLCASSRGVAQETQYFGPGTRLLVL.

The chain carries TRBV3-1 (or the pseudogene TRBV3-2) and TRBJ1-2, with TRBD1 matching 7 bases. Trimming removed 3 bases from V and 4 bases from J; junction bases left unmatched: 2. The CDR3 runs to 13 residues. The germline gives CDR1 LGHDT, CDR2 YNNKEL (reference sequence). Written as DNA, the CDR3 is TGTGCCAGCAGCCACCAGGGGGGCTATGGCTACACCTTC. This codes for CASSHQGGYGYTF.

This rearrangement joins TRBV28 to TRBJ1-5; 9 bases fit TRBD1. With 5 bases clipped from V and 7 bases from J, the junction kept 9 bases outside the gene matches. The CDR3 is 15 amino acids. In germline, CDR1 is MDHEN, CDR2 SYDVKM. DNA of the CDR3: TGTGCCAGCAGTGCTACCGGGACAGGGTCACAGCCCCAGCATTTT. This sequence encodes CASSATGTGSQPQHF.

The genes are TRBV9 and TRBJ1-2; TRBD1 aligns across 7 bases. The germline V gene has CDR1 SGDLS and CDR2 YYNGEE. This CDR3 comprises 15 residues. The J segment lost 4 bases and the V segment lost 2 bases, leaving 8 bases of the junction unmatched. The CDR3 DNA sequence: TGTGCCAGCAGCGTGAACAGACAGGGTAGCTATGGCTACACCTTC. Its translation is CASSVNRQGSYGYTF.

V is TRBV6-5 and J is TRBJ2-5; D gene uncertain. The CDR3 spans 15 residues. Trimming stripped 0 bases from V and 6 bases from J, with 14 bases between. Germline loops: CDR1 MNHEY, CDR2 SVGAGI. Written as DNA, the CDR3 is TGTGCCAGCAGTTACTCCCGCGGATCCGCTAAGACCCAGTACTTC. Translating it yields CASSYSRGSAKTQYF.

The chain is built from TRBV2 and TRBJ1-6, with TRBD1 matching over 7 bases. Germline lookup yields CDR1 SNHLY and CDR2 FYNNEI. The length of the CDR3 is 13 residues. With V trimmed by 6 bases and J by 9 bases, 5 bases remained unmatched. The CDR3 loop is CASRVQGVSPLHF. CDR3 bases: TGTGCCAGCAGAGTGCAGGGGGTTTCACCCCTCCACTTT.

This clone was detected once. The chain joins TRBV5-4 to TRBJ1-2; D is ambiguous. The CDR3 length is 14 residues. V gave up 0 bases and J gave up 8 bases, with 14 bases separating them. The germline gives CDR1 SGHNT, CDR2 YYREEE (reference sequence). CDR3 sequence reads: CASSLVQSSRGYTF. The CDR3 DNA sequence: TGTGCCAGCAGCTTGGTACAGTCGAGTCGCGGCTACACCTTC.

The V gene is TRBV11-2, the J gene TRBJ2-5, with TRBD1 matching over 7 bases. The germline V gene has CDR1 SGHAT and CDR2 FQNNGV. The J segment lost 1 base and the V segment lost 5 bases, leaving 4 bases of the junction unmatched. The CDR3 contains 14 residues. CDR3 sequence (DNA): TGTGCCAGCAGCCCCACAGGGGTCCAAGAGACCCAGTACTTC. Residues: CASSPTGVQETQYF. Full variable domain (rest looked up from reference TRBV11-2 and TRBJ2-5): EAGVAQSPRYKIIEKRQSVAFWCNPISGHATLYWYQQILGQGPKLLIQFQNNGVVDDSQLPKDRFSAERLKGVDSTLKIQPAKLEDSAVYLCASSPTGVQETQYFGPGTRLLVL.